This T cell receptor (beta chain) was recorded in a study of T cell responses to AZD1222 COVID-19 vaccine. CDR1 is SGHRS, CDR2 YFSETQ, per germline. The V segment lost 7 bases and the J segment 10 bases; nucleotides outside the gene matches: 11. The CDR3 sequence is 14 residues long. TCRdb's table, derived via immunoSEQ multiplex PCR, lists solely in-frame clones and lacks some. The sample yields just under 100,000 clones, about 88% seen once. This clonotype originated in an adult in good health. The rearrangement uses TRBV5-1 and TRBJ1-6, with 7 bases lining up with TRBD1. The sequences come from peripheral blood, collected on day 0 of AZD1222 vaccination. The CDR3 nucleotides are TGCGCCAGCGGCCCGGGACAGTTAGACTCACCCCTCCACTTT. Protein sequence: CASGPGQLDSPLHF.